This paragraph reports one TCR beta chain. The sample originates from a study of blood T cell repertoires in COVID-19. Study in general: Whether acute or convalescent, the COVID-19 samples came from the United States, Italy and Spain. PBMCs, B-cell-depleted T cells, or T cells provided the cDNA or gDNA that made up the material.

The authors' processing: Using reference gene primer amplification, nucleated cell counts were estimated. TCRdb's copy holds only in-frame clones and misses some; the assay was immunoSEQ multiplex PCR. The V and J calls and the clone size are those of that table, but D and trimming were determined from the DNA. The table shows 35,000 to 40,000 clones, with roughly 78% occurring only once. The V end was cut by 5 bases, the J end by 4 bases, with 14 bases between. The CDR3 sequence is 14 residues long. Germline V gene sequence: CDR1 SGHNT, CDR2 YENEEA. The chain carries TRBV11-3 and TRBJ2-5; D is possibly TRBD2 (6 bases). This sequence was found in a man aged 65 to 85 with acute or convalescent COVID-19. Sequenced input: peripheral blood. As DNA, the CDR3 is TGTGCCAGCAGCCCGGGGGTCGGGGGAGAGACCCAGTACTTC. Amino acids: CASSPGVGGETQYF. Full variable domain (rest looked up from reference TRBV11-3 and TRBJ2-5): EAGVVQSPRYKIIEKKQPVAFWCNPISGHNTLYWYLQNLGQGPELLIRYENEEAVDDSQLPKDRFSAERLKGVDSTLKIQPAELGDSAVYLCASSPGVGGETQYFGPGTRLLVL.